The source of this T cell receptor beta chain is a study of type 1 and type 2 diabetes patients. Study-level information: From PBMCs, CD4+ and CD8+ T cells were isolated by magnetic microbeads. Across the study, about 19,000,000 paired-end reads were produced. Whole-study findings and limits: Some expanded clones seen only in T1D might occur in additional T2D or control samples. Between type 2 diabetes and control samples, V and J usage averaged around 0.97 correlation.

Amplification started from genomic DNA. Amplification of the beta chain CDR3 used 30 forward and 13 reverse multiplex primers. TCRdb redid the calling of the multiplex PCR reads with MiXCR, one entry per CDR3 protein. This table holds some 250,000 distinct CDR3 sequences, approximately 50% found once. Concerning this clonotype itself: Its antigen is unknown.

Germline-derived CDR1 and CDR2 are LNHDA and SQIVND (reference sequence). The CDR3 length is 16 residues. Between the trimmed V and J ends, which lost 6 bases and 2 bases, there was a span of 16 bases. Input material: peripheral blood mononuclear cells (PBMCs). This TCR was recovered from a young man with type 2 diabetes. The chain is built from TRBV19 and TRBJ2-2; possibly TRBD2 for D (5 bases). CDR3 amino acids: CASRTTRAENTGELFF. CDR3 coding DNA: TGTGCCAGTAGAACCACTAGGGCGGAAAACACCGGGGAGCTGTTTTTT.